The clone carrying this T cell receptor (beta chain) has ten or more counts. Its antigen is undetermined. V lost 5 bases, J lost 3 bases, and 10 bases stayed unmatched. There are 17 residues in the CDR3. After 5'RACE with constant-segment primers, TCR alpha and TCR beta cDNA libraries carrying sample barcodes and UMIs were obtained. TCRdb re-derived calls from the 5' RACE reads in MiXCR, one entry per CDR3 protein. The repertoire holds approximately 350,000 distinct CDR3 sequences, with approximately 15% as singletons. The sample comes from a study of T-cell memory formation after mild COVID-19. Looking at the study overall: Clusters of TCRs were largely donor specific.

Regarding the study as a whole: CD4+ clones that contracted lay mainly in CM and EM; CD8+ ones lay in EMRA. Several responding clones turned up in pre-infection memory, indicating that cross-reactive memory may have taken part.

The sequencing input was PBMCs or a T cell subset sorted from them (not recorded which). This TCR came from a man between 18 and 35 years old who had mild COVID-19 (a few samples of this study predate the infection). Cell type and time point are not known. J is TRBJ2-7 and V is TRBV12-3 or TRBV12-4, with 13 bases lining up with TRBD2. CDR3 residues: CASSTGPGLAGFYEQYF. The CDR3 nucleotides read TGTGCCAGCAGTACGGGGCCGGGACTAGCGGGGTTCTACGAGCAGTACTTC.